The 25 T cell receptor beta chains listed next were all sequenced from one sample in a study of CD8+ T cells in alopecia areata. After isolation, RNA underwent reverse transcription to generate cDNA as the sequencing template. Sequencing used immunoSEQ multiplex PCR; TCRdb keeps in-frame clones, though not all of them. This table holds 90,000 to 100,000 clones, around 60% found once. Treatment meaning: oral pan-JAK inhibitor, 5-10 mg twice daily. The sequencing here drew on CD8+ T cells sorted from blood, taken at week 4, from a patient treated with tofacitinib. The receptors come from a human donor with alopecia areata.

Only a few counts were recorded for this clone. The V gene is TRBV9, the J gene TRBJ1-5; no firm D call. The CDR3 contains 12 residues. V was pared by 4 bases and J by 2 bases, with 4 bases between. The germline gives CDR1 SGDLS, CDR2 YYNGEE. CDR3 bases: TGTGCCAGCAGCAGGGGCAATCAGCCCCAGCATTTT. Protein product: CASSRGNQPQHF.

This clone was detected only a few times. The CDR3 here is CASSPGTMEQYF. The CDR3 region has the DNA TGTGCCAGCAGCCCCGGGACAATGGAGCAGTACTTC. The rearrangement joins TRBV9 to TRBJ2-7; D may be TRBD1 (6 bases). Germline loops: CDR1 SGDLS, CDR2 YYNGEE. The CDR3 is 12 residues long. V lost 4 bases, J lost 7 bases, and 12 bases lay in between.

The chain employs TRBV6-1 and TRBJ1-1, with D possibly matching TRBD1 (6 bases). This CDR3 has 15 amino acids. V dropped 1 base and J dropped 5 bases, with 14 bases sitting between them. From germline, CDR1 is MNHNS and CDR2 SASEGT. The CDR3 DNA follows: TGTGCCAGCAGTGAAGGAGTGGGGGCGCGTACTGAAGCTTTCTTT. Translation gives CASSEGVGARTEAFF.

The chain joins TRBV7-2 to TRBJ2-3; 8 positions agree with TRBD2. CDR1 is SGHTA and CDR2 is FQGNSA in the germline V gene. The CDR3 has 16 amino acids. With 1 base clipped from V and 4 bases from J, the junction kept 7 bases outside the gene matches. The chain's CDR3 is CASSLVPGGHPDTQYF. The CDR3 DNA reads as TGTGCCAGCAGCTTAGTACCGGGAGGGCATCCAGATACGCAGTATTTT. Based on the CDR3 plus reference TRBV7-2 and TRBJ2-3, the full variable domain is GAGVSQSPSNKVTEKGKDVELRCDPISGHTALYWYRQSLGQGLEFLIYFQGNSAPDKSGLPSDRFSAERTGGSVSTLTIQRTQQEDSAVYLCASSLVPGGHPDTQYFGPGTRLTVL.

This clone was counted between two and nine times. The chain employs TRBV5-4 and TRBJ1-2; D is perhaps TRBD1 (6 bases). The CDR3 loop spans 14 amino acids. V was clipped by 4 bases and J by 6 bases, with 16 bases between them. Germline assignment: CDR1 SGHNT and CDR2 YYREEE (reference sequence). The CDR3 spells CASSQGTPRDGYTF. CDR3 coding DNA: TGTGCCAGCAGCCAAGGGACACCCAGGGATGGCTACACCTTC. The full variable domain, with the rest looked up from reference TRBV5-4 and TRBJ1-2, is ETGVTQSPTHLIKTRGQQVTLRCSSQSGHNTVSWYQQALGQGPQFIFQYYREEENGRGNFPPRFSGLQFPNYSSELNVNALELDDSALYLCASSQGTPRDGYTFGSGTRLTVV.

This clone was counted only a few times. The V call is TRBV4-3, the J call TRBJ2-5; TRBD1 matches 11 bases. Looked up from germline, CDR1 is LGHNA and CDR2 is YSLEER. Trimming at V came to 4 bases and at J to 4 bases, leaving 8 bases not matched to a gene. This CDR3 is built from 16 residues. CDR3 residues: CASSLGQGASGETQYF. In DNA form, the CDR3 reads TGCGCCAGCAGCCTAGGACAGGGGGCTTCGGGAGAGACCCAGTACTTC.

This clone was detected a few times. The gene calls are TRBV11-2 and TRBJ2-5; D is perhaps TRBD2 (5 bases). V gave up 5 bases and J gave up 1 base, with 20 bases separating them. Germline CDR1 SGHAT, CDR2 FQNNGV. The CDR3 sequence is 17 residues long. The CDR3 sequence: CASSPLPGGEGQETQYF. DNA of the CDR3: TGTGCCAGCAGCCCACTCCCGGGTGGAGAGGGCCAAGAGACCCAGTACTTC.

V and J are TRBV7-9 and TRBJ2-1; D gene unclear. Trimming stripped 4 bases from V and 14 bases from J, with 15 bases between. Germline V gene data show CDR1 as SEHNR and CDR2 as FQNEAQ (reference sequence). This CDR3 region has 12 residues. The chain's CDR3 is CASSSLSPPEFF. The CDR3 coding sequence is TGTGCCAGCAGCTCGCTGTCACCACCCGAGTTCTTC.

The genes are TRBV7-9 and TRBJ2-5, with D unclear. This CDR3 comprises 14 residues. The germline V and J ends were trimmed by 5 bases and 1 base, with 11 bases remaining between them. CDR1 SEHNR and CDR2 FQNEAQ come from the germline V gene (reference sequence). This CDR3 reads CASSQGIPQETQYF. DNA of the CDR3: TGTGCCAGCAGCCAAGGAATCCCCCAAGAGACCCAGTACTTC.

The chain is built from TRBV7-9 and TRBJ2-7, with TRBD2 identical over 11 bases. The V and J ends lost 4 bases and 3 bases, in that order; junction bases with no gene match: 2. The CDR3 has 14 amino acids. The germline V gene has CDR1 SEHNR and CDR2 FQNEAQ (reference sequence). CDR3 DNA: TGTGCCAGCAGCTCTAGCGGGGGGAACTACGAGCAGTACTTC. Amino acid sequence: CASSSSGGNYEQYF.

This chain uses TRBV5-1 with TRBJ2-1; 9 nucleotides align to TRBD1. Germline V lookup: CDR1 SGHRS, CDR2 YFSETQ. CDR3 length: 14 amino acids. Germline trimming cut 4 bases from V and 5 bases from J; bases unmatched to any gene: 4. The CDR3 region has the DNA TGCGCCAGCAGCATTGACAGGGGGGACAATGAGCAGTTCTTC. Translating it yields CASSIDRGDNEQFF.

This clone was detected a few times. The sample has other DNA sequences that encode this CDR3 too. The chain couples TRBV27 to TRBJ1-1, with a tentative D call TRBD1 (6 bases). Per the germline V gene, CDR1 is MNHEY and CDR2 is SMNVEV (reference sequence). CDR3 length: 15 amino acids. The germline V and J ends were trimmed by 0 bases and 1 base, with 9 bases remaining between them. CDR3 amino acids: CASSLSGGGNTEAFF. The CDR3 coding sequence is TGTGCCAGCAGTTTATCAGGGGGGGGGAACACTGAAGCTTTCTTT.

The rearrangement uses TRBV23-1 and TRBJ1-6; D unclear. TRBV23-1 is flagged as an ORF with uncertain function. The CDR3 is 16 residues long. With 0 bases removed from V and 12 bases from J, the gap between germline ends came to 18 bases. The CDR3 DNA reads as TGCGCCAGCAGTCAATCGTATCTTGCGCGGTCGGGACCCCTCCACTTT. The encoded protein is CASSQSYLARSGPLHF.

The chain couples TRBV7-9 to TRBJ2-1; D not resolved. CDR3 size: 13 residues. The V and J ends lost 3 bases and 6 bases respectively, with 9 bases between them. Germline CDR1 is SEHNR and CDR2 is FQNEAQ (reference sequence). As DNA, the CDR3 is TGTGCCAGCAGCTTCTGGGATTCCAATGAGCAGTTCTTC. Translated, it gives CASSFWDSNEQFF.

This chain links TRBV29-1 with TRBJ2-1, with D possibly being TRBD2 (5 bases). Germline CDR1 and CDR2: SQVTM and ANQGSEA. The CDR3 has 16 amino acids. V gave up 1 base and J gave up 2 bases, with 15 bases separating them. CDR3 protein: CSVEVRGKLPYNEQFF. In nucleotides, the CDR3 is TGCAGCGTTGAAGTAAGAGGGAAACTCCCCTACAATGAGCAGTTCTTC.

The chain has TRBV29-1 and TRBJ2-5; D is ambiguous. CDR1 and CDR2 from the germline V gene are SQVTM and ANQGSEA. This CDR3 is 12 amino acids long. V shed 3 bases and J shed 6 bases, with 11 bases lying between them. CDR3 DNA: TGCAGCGTTGATATGATTGGGAAGACCCAGTACTTC. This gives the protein CSVDMIGKTQYF.

The CDR3 sequence: CAWSLAGVGEQYF. DNA of the CDR3: TGTGCCTGGAGTCTTGCGGGAGTAGGCGAGCAGTACTTC. The rearrangement links TRBV30 to TRBJ2-7, with 7 bases fitting TRBD2. J gave up 6 bases and V 2 bases, and 7 bases lay outside the gene matches. From germline, CDR1 is GTSNPN and CDR2 SVGIG (reference sequence). There are 13 residues in the CDR3. Full variable domain (missing parts from reference TRBV30 and TRBJ2-7): SQTIHQWPATLVQPVGSPLSLECTVEGTSNPNLYWYRQAAGRGLQLLFYSVGIGQISSEVPQNLSASRPQDRQFILSSKKLLLSDSGFYLCAWSLAGVGEQYFGPGTRLTVT.

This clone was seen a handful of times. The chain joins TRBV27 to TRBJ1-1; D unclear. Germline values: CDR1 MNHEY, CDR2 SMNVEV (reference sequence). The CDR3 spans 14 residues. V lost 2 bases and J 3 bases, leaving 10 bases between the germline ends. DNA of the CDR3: TGTGCCAGCAGTTTACTTCCGGGTGACACTGAAGCTTTCTTT. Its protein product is CASSLLPGDTEAFF.

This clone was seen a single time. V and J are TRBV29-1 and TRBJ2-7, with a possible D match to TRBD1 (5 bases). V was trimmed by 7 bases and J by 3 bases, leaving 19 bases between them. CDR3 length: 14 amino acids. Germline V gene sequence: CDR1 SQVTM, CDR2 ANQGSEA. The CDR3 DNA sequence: TGCAGCGCCTCGACACAGGTCCTCGGCTACGAGCAGTACTTC. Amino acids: CSASTQVLGYEQYF.

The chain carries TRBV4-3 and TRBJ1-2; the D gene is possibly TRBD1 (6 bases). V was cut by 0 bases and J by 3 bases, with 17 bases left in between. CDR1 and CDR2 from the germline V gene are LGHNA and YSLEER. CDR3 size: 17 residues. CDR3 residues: CASSQDVAPGAHYGYTF. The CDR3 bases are TGCGCCAGCAGCCAAGATGTGGCCCCAGGGGCACACTATGGCTACACCTTC.

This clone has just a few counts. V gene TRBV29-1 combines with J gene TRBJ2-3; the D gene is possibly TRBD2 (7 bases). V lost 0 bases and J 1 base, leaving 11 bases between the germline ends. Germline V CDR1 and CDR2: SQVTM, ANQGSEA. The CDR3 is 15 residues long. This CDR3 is CSVEDGGAGTDTQYF. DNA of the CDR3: TGCAGCGTTGAAGATGGGGGGGCTGGCACAGATACGCAGTATTTT.

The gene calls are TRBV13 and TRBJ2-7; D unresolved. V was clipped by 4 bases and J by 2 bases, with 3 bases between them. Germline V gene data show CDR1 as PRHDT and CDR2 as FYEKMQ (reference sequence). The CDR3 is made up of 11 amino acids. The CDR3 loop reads CASSSTYEQYF. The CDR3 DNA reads TGTGCCAGCAGCTCTACCTACGAGCAGTACTTC.

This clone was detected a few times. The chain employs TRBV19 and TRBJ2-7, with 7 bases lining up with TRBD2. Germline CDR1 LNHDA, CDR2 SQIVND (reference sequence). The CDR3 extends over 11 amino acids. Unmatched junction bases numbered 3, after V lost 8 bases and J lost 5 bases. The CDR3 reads CASSGGNEQYF. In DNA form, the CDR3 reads TGTGCCAGTTCCGGGGGGAACGAGCAGTACTTC.

CDR3 nucleotide sequence: TGTGCCTGGAAACCGGGACTAGCGGGAGTTTCCTACAATGAGCAGTTCTTC. This gives the protein CAWKPGLAGVSYNEQFF. The chain couples TRBV30 to TRBJ2-1, with TRBD2 identical over 14 bases. CDR3 length equals 17 residues. V was pared by 4 bases and J by 1 base, with 6 bases of the junction left unmatched. Germline assignment: CDR1 GTSNPN and CDR2 SVGIG (reference sequence).

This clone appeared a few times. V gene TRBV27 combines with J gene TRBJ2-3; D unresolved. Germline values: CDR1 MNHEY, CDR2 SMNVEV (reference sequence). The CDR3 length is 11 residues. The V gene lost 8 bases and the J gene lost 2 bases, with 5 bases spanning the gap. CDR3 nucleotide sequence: TGTGCCAGCTCTGCCACAGATACGCAGTATTTT. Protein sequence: CASSATDTQYF.